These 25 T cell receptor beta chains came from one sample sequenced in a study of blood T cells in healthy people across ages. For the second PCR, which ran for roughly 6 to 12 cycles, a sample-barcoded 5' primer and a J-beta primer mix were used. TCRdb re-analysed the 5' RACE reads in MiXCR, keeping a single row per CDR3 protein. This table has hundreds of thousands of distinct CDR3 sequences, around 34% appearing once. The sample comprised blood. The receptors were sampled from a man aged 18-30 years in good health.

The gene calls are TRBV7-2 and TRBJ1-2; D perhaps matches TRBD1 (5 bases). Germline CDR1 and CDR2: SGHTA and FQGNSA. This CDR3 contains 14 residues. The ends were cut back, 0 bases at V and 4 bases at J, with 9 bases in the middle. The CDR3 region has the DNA TGTGCCAGCAGCTTAGCGGCAGGGAGCTATGGCTACACCTTC. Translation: CASSLAAGSYGYTF.

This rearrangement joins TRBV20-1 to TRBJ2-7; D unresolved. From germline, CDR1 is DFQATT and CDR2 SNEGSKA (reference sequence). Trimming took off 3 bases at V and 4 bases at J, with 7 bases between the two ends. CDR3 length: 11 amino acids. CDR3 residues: CSASAPYEQYF. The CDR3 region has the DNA TGCAGTGCTAGTGCCCCTTACGAGCAGTACTTC.

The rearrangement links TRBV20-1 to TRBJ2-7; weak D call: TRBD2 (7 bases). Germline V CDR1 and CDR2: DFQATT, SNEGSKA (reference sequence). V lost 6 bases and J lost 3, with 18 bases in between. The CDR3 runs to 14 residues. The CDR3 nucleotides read TGCAGTGCCCCCTGGTCGGGGGGCCTCTACGAGCAGTACTTC. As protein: CSAPWSGGLYEQYF.

The CDR3 sequence is CASSEGWPQHF. The CDR3 DNA reads as TGTGCCAGCAGTGAGGGGTGGCCCCAGCATTTT. The rearrangement joins TRBV12-3 or TRBV12-4 to TRBJ1-5, with a tentative D call TRBD1 (5 bases). The CDR3 totals 11 residues. V lost 5 bases and J 9 bases, leaving 8 bases between the germline ends.

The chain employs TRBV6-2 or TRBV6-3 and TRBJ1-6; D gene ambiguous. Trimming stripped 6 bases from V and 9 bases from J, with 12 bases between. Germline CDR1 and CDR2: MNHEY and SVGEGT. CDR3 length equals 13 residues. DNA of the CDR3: TGTGCCAGCAGCCCACCACGGGGTTCACCCCTCCACTTT. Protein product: CASSPPRGSPLHF.

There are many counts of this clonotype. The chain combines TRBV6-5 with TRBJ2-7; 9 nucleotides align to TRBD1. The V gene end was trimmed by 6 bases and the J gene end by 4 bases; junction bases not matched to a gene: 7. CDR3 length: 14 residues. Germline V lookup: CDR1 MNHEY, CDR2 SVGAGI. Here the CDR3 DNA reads TGTGCCAGCAGGCGGACAGGGGCAAAATACGAGCAGTACTTC. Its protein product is CASRRTGAKYEQYF.

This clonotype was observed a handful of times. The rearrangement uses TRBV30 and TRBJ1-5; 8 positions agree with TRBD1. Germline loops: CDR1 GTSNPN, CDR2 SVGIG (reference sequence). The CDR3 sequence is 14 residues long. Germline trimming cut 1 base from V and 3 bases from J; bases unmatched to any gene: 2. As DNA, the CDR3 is TGTGCCTGGAGTGAGACAGGGGACAATCAGCCCCAGCATTTT. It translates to CAWSETGDNQPQHF.

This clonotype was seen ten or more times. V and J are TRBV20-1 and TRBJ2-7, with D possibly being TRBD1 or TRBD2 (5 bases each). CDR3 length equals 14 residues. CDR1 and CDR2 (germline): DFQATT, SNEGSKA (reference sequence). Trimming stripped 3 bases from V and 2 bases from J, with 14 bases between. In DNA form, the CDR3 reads TGCAGTGCTAGCTTCGGGGCAACGACCTACGAGCAGTACTTC. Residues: CSASFGATTYEQYF.

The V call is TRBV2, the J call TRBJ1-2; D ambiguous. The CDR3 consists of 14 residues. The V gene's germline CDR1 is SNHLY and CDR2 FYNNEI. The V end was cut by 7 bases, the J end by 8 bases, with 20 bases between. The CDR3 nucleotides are TGTGCCAGCAAAGTAGTCGCCTCGCGATTCGGCTACACCTTC. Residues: CASKVVASRFGYTF.

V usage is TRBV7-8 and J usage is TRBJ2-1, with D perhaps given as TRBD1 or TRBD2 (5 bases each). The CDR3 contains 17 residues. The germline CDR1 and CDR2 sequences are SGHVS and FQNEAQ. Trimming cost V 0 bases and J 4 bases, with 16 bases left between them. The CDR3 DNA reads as TGTGCCAGCAGCTTAGCCGTCGGGGACCCTAGGTACAATGAGCAGTTCTTC. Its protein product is CASSLAVGDPRYNEQFF.

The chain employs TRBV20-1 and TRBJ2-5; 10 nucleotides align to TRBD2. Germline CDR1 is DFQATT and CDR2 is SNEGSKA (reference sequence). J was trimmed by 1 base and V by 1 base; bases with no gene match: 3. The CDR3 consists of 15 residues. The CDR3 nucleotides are TGCAGTGCTAGAGTCAGGACTAGCGGCCAAGAGACCCAGTACTTC. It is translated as CSARVRTSGQETQYF.

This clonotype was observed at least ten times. CDR3 bases: TGCGCCAGCAGCCGTTCCGGGACGGTGAACTACGAGCAGTACTTC. Its translation is CASSRSGTVNYEQYF. The rearrangement joins TRBV4-1 to TRBJ2-7; the D gene could be TRBD1 or TRBD2 (5 bases each). The CDR3 sequence is 15 residues long. CDR1 and CDR2 (germline): MGHRA, YSYEKL. V was pared by 4 bases and J by 3 bases, with 16 bases between.

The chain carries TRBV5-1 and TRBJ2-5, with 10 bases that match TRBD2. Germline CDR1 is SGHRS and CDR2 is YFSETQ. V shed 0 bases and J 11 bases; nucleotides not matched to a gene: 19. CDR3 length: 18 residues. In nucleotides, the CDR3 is TGCGCCAGCAGCTTGGGAGGGCAGCGGGGGGGCCCAAGCAATGAGCAGTACTTC. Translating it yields CASSLGGQRGGPSNEQYF.

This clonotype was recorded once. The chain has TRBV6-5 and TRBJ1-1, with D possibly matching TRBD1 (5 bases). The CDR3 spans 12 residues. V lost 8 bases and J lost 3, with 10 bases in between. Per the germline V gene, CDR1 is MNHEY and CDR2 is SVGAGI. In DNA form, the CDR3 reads TGTGCCAGCTATCGGGGGGACACTGAAGCTTTCTTT. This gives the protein CASYRGDTEAFF.

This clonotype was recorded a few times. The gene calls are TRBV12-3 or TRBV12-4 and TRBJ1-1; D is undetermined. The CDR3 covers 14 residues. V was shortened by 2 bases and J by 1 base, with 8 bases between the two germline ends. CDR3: CASSLRKPNTEAFF. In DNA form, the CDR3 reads TGTGCCAGCAGTTTAAGGAAGCCGAACACTGAAGCTTTCTTT.

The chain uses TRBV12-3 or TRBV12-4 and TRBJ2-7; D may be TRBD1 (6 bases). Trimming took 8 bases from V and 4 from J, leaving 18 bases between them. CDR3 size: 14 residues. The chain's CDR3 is CASSTGDIHYEQYF. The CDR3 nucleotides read TGTGCCAGCTCCACCGGGGACATCCATTACGAGCAGTACTTC.

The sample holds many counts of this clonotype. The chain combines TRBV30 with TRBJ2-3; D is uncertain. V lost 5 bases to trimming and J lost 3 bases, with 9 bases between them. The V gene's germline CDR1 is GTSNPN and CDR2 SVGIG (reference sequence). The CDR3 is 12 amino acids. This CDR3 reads CAWFDFTDTQYF. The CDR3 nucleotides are TGTGCCTGGTTTGACTTTACAGATACGCAGTATTTT. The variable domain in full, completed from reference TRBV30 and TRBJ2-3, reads SQTIHQWPATLVQPVGSPLSLECTVEGTSNPNLYWYRQAAGRGLQLLFYSVGIGQISSEVPQNLSASRPQDRQFILSSKKLLLSDSGFYLCAWFDFTDTQYFGPGTRLTVL.

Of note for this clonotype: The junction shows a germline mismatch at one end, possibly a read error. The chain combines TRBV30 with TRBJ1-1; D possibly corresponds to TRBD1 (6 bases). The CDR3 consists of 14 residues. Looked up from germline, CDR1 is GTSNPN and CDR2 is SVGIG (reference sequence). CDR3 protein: CAWTPGQTTTKAFF. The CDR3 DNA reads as TGTGCCTGGACCCCGGGACAAACAACCACTAAAGCTTTCTTT.

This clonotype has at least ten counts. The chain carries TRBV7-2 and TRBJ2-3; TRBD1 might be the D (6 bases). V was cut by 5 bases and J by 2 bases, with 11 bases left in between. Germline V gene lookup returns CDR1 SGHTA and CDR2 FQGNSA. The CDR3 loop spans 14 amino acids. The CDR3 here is CASSADRNTDTQYF. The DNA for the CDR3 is TGTGCCAGCAGCGCCGACAGGAACACAGATACGCAGTATTTT.

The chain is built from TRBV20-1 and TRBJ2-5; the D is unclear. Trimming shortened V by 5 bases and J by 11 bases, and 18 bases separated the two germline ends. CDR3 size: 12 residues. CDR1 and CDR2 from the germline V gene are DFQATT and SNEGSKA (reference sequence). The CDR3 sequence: CSAPSGWNEQYF. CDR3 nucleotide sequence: TGCAGTGCTCCGTCGGGTTGGAATGAGCAGTACTTC.

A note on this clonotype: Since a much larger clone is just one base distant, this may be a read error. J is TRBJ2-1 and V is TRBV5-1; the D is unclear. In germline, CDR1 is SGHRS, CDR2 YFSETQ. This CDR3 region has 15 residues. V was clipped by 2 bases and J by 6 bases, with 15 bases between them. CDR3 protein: CASSLDVKMGNEQFF. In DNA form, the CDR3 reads TGCGCCAGCAGCTTAGACGTCAAAATGGGCAATGAGCAGTTCTTC.

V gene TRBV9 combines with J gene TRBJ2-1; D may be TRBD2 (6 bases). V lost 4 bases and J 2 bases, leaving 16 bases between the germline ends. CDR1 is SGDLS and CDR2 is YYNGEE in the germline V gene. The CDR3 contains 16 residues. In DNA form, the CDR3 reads TGTGCCAGCAGCTTCAGGATTAGCGGCCCCTACAATGAGCAGTTCTTC. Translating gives CASSFRISGPYNEQFF. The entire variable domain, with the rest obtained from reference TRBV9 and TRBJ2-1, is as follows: DSGVTQTPKHLITATGQRVTLRCSPRSGDLSVYWYQQSLDQGLQFLIQYYNGEERAKGNILERFSAQQFPDLHSELNLSSLELGDSALYFCASSFRISGPYNEQFFGPGTRLTVL.

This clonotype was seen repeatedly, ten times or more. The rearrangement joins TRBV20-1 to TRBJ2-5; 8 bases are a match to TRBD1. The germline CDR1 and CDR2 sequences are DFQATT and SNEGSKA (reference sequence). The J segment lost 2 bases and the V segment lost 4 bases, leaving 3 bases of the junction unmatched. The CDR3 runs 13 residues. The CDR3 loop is CSANRGRQETQYF. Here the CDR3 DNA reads TGCAGTGCTAACAGGGGGAGGCAAGAGACCCAGTACTTC.

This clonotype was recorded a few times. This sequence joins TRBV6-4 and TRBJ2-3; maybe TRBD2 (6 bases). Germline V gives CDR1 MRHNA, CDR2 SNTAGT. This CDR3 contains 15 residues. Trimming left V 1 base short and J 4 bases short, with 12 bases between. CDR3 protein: CASSDLGGKSDTQYF. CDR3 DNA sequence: TGTGCCAGCAGTGACTTAGGAGGGAAGTCAGATACGCAGTATTTT.

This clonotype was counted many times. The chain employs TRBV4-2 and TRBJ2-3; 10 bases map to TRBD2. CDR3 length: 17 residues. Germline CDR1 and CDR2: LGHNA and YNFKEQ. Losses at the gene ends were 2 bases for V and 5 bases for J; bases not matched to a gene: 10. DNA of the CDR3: TGTGCCAGCAGCCAAAGCGGGGGGGCCTTTAACGGAGATACGCAGTATTTT. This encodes CASSQSGGAFNGDTQYF.